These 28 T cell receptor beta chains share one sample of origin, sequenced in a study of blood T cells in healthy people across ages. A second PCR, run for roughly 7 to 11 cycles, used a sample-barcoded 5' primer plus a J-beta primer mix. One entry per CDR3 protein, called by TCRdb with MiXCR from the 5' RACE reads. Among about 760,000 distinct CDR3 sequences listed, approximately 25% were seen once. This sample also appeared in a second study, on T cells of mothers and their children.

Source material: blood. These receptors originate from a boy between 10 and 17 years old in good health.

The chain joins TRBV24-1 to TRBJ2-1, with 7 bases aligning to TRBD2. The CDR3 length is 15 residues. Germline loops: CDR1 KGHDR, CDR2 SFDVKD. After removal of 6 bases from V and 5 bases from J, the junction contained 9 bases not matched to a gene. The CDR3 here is CATSSGLVGHNEQFF. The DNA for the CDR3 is TGTGCCACCAGTTCTGGACTAGTCGGGCACAATGAGCAGTTCTTC.

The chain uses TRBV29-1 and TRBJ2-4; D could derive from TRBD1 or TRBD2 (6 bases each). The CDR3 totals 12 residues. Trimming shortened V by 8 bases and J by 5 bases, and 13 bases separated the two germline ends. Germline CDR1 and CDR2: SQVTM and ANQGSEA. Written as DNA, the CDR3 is TGCAGCTCCCTGGGGGGCCAAAACATTCAGTACTTC. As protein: CSSLGGQNIQYF.

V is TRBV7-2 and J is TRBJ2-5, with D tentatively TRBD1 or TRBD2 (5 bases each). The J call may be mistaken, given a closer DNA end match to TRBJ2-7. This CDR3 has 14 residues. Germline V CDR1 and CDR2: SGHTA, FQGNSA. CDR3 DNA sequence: TGTGCCAGCAGCTTGGGACGGGATACCTACGAGCAGTACTTC. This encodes CASSLGRDTYEQYF.

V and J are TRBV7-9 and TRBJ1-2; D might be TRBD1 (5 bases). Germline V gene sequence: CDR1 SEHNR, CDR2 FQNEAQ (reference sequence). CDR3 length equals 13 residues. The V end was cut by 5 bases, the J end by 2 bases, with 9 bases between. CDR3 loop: CASSTDNNYGYTF. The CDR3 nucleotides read TGTGCCAGCAGCACGGACAACAACTATGGCTACACCTTC.

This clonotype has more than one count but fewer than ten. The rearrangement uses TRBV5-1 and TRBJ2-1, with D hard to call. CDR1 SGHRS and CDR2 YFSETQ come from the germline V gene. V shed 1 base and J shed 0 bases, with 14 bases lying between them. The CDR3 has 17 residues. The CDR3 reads CASSLIGGPSSYNEQFF. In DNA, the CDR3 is TGCGCCAGCAGCTTGATCGGCGGTCCTAGCTCCTACAATGAGCAGTTCTTC.

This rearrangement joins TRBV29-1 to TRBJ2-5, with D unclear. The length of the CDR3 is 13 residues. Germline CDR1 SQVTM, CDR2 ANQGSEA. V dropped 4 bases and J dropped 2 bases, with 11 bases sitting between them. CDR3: CSVVPRLQETQYF. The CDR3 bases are TGCAGCGTTGTCCCCAGGCTTCAAGAGACCCAGTACTTC.

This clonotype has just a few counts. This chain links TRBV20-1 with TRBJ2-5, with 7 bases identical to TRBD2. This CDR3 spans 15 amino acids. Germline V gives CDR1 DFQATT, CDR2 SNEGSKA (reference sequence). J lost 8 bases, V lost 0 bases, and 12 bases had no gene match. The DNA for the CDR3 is TGCAGTGCTAGAGATCTCCTAGCGGCCCATTTAACCCAGTACTTC. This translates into CSARDLLAAHLTQYF.

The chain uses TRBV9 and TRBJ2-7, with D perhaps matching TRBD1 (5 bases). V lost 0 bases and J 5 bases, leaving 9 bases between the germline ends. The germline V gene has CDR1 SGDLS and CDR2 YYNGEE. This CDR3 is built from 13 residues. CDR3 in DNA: TGTGCCAGCAGCGTAGTTGTAGGGGACGAGCAGTACTTC. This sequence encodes CASSVVVGDEQYF.

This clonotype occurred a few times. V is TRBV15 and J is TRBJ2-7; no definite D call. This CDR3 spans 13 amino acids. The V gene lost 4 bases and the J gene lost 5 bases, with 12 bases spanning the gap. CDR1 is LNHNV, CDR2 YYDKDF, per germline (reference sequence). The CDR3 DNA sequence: TGTGCCACCAGCAAGGTTGGGGATCACGAGCAGTACTTC. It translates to CATSKVGDHEQYF.

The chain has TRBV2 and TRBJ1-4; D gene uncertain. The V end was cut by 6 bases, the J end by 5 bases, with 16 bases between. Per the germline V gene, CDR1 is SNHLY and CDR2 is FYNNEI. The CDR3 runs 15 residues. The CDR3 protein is CASSDSRLGNEKLFF. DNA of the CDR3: TGTGCCAGCAGCGACTCGAGACTGGGGAATGAAAAACTGTTTTTT.

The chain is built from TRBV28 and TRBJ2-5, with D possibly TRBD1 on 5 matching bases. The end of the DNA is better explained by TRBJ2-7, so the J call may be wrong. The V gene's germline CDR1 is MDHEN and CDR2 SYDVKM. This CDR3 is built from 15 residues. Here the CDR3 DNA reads TGTGCCAGCAGTTTATTTGCAGGGTCAGGATACGAGCAGTACTTC. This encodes CASSLFAGSGYEQYF.

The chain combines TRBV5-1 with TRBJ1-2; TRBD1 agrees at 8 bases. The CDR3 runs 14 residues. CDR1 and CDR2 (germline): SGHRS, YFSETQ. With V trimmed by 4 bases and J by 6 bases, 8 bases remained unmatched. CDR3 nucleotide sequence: TGCGCCAGCAGCGAGGACAGGGTGAAAAATGGCTACACCTTC. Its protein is CASSEDRVKNGYTF.

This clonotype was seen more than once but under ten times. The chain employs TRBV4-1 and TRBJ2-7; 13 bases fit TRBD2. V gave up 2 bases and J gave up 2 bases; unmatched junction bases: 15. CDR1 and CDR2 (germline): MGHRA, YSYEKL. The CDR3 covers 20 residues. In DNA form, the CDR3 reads TGCGCCAGCAGCCAATTACCGGGACTAGCGGGACCTTACAACACCTACGAGCAGTACTTC. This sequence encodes CASSQLPGLAGPYNTYEQYF.

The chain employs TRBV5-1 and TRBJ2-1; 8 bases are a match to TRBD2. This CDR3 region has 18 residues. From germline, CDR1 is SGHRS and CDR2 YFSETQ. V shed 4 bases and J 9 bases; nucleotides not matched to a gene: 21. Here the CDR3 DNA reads TGCGCCAGCAGCGTTACAGGCCACGGGGGGGCCGGTTTCGGTGAGCAGTTCTTC. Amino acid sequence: CASSVTGHGGAGFGEQFF.

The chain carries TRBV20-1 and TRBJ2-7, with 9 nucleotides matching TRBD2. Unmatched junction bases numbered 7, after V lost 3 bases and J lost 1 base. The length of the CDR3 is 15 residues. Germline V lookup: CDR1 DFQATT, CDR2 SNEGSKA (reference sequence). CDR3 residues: CSARVQGLASYEQYF. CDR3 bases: TGCAGTGCTAGGGTTCAGGGACTAGCTTCCTACGAGCAGTACTTC.

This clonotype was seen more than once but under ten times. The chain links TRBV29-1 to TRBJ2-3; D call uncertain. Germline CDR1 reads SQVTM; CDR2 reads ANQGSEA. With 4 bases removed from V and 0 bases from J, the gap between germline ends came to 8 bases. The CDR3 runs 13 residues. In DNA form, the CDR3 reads TGCAGCGTTGTCGACACTAGCACAGATACGCAGTATTTT. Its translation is CSVVDTSTDTQYF.

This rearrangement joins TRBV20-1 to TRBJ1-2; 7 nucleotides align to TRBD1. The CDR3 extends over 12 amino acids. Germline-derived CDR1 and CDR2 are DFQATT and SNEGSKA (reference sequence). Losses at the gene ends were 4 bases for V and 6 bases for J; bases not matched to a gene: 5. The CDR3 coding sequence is TGCAGTGCTATGGGACAGCTTCATGGCTACACCTTC. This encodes CSAMGQLHGYTF.

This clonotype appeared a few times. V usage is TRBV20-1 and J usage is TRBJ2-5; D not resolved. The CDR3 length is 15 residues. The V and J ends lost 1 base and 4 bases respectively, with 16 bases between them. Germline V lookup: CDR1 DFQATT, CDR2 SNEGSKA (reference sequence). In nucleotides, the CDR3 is TGCAGTGCTAGAGTCGTGGAGAGGCCAGCAGAGACCCAGTACTTC. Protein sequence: CSARVVERPAETQYF.

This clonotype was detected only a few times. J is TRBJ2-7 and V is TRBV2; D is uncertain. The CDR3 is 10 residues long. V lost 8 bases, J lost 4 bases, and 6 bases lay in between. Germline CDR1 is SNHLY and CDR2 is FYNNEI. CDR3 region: CASEDYEQYF. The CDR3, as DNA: TGTGCCAGCGAGGATTACGAGCAGTACTTC. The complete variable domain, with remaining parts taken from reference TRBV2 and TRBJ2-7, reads EPEVTQTPSHQVTQMGQEVILRCVPISNHLYFYWYRQILGQKVEFLVSFYNNEISEKSEIFDDQFSVERPDGSNFTLKIRSTKLEDSAMYFCASEDYEQYFGPGTRLTVT.

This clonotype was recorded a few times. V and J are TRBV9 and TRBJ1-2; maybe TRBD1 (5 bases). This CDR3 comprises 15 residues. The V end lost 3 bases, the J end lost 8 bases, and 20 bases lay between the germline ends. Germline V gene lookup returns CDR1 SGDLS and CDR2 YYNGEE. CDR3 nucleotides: TGTGCCAGCAGCGGAGAGGGACGGGCAATAGGGGGCTACACCTTC. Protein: CASSGEGRAIGGYTF.

DNA of the CDR3: TGCGCCAGCAGCAAGGTTGGAGGGACTCAGGAGCAGTTCTTC. It specifies CASSKVGGTQEQFF. The V gene is TRBV4-3, the J gene TRBJ2-1; maybe TRBD2 (6 bases). The length of the CDR3 is 14 residues. V was clipped by 5 bases and J by 10 bases, with 18 bases between them. CDR1 LGHNA and CDR2 YSLEER come from the germline V gene.

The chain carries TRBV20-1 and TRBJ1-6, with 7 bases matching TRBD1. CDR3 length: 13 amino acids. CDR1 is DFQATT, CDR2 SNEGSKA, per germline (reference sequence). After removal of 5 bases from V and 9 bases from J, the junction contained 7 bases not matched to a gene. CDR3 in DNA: TGCAGTGCTTACGACAGGGAGGGTTCACCCCTCCACTTT. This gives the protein CSAYDREGSPLHF.

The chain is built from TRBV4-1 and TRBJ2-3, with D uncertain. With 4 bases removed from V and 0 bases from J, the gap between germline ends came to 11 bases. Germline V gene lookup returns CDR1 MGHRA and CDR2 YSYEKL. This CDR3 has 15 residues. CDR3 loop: CASSPSRQSTDTQYF. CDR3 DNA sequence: TGCGCCAGCAGCCCATCACGGCAGAGCACAGATACGCAGTATTTT.

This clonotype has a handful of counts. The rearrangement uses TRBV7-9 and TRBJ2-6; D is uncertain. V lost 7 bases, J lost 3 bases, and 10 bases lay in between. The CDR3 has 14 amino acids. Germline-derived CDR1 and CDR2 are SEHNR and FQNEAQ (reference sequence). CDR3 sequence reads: CASIPSSGANVLTF. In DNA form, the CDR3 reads TGTGCCAGCATCCCGTCCAGTGGGGCCAACGTCCTGACTTTC.

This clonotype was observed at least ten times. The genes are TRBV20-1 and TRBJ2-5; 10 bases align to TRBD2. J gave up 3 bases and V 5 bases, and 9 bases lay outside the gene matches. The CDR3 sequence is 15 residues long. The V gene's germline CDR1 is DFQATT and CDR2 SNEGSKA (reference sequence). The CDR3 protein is CSADSLAGIKETQYF. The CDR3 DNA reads TGCAGTGCTGATTCACTAGCGGGAATTAAAGAGACCCAGTACTTC.

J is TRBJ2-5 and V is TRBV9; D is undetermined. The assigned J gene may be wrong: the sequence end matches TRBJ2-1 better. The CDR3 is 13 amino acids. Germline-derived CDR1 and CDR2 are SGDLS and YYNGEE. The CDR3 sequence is CASSAPDRNEQFF. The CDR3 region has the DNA TGTGCCAGCAGCGCCCCGGACCGCAATGAGCAGTTCTTC.

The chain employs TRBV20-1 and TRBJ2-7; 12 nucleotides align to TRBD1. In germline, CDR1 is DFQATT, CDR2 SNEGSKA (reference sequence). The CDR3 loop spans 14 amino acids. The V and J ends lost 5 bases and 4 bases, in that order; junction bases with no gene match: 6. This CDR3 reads CSARGQGAFYEQYF. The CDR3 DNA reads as TGCAGTGCTCGGGGACAGGGGGCCTTTTACGAGCAGTACTTC.

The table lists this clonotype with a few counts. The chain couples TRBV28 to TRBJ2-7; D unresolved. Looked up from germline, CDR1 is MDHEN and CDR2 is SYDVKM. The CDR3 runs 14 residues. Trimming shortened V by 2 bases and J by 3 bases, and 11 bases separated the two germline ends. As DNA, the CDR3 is TGTGCCAGCAGTTTAGGCCAACCAAACTACGAGCAGTACTTC. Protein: CASSLGQPNYEQYF.